The 21 T cell receptor beta chains reported below all come from one sample, sequenced in a study of cytomegalovirus exposure and HLA in healthy donors. Researchers ran the PCR with 60 Vbeta and 13 Jbeta primers. Only in-frame clones appear in the TCRdb table, and some are missing; sequencing was by immunoSEQ multiplex PCR. This sample carries about 200,000 clones, 77% of them seen once, and the ten largest clones take roughly 2%. The sequenced sample consisted of PBMCs. Receptor source: a woman in her twenties or thirties in good health and CMV-seropositive.

The chain links TRBV6-5 to TRBJ1-6, with 9 bases identical to TRBD1. V dropped 4 bases and J dropped 11; count of bases not matched to a gene: 9. This CDR3 is built from 15 residues. The germline gives CDR1 MNHEY, CDR2 SVGAGI. CDR3 in DNA: TGTGCCAGCAGTTCCTTTTCGGGACAGGGAGCACCCCTCCACTTT. Translated: CASSSFSGQGAPLHF.

V gene TRBV9 combines with J gene TRBJ2-3, with a tentative D call TRBD2 (6 bases). CDR1 SGDLS and CDR2 YYNGEE come from the germline V gene. CDR3 length: 12 amino acids. Trimming removed 7 bases from V and 2 bases from J, with 8 bases in between. CDR3 in amino acids: CASGRDTDTQYF. DNA of the CDR3: TGTGCCAGCGGGCGGGACACAGATACGCAGTATTTT. Full variable domain (outside the CDR3, taken from reference TRBV9 and TRBJ2-3): DSGVTQTPKHLITATGQRVTLRCSPRSGDLSVYWYQQSLDQGLQFLIQYYNGEERAKGNILERFSAQQFPDLHSELNLSSLELGDSALYFCASGRDTDTQYFGPGTRLTVL.

The CDR3 bases are TGTGCCAGCAGCTTAGCGCTCGGGGGGGGAACCTACGAGCAGTACTTC. It is translated as CASSLALGGGTYEQYF. The chain employs TRBV7-2 and TRBJ2-7; TRBD2 matches at 8 bases. The germline CDR1 and CDR2 sequences are SGHTA and FQGNSA. Germline trimming cut 0 bases from V and 2 bases from J; bases unmatched to any gene: 6. CDR3 size: 16 residues.

The V call is TRBV11-3, the J call TRBJ2-5, with TRBD1 identical over 7 bases. The CDR3 consists of 14 residues. Trimming took 4 bases from V and 2 from J; bases not matched to a gene: 4. Per the germline V gene, CDR1 is SGHNT and CDR2 is YENEEA. CDR3 nucleotide sequence: TGTGCCAGCAGCTCCCGACAGGGACAAGAGACCCAGTACTTC. This sequence encodes CASSSRQGQETQYF.

The chain is built from TRBV4-2 and TRBJ2-3, with 11 bases that match TRBD2. Germline V CDR1 and CDR2: LGHNA, YNFKEQ. This CDR3 contains 19 residues. V gave up 0 bases and J gave up 0 bases; unmatched junction bases: 8. This CDR3 reads CASSQDGVAGGASTDTQYF. CDR3 bases: TGTGCCAGCAGCCAAGATGGAGTAGCGGGGGGGGCTAGCACAGATACGCAGTATTTT.

The chain combines TRBV5-1 with TRBJ2-7, with TRBD2 matching 7 bases. V gave up 4 bases and J gave up 0 bases; unmatched junction bases: 10. The CDR3 has 16 amino acids. Germline CDR1 reads SGHRS; CDR2 reads YFSETQ. This chain's CDR3 is CASSLTRDYGSYEQYF. CDR3 coding DNA: TGCGCCAGCAGCCTAACCAGGGACTATGGCTCCTACGAGCAGTACTTC. The full variable domain, its missing parts supplied by reference TRBV5-1 and TRBJ2-7, is KAGVTQTPRYLIKTRGQQVTLSCSPISGHRSVSWYQQTPGQGLQFLFEYFSETQRNKGNFPGRFSGRQFSNSRSEMNVSTLELGDSALYLCASSLTRDYGSYEQYFGPGTRLTVT.

This chain uses TRBV5-6 with TRBJ2-7; 11 positions match TRBD1. The CDR3 sequence is 15 residues long. Germline loops: CDR1 SGHDT, CDR2 YYEEEE. Unmatched junction bases numbered 9, after V lost 4 bases and J lost 6 bases. In DNA form, the CDR3 reads TGTGCCAGCAGCCATAAGCCGGGACAGGGGGTCGAGCAGTACTTC. Protein: CASSHKPGQGVEQYF.

The V call is TRBV9, the J call TRBJ2-7, with 10 bases lining up with TRBD2. V lost 4 bases and J lost 4; bases outside the gene matches: 8. CDR3 size: 15 residues. CDR1 is SGDLS and CDR2 is YYNGEE in the germline V gene. This CDR3 is CASSPRGLANYEQYF. In DNA, the CDR3 is TGTGCCAGCAGCCCACGGGGACTAGCGAATTACGAGCAGTACTTC.

This chain links TRBV4-2 with TRBJ1-1; 7 nucleotides line up with TRBD1. V lost 1 base and J lost 3; bases outside the gene matches: 5. The CDR3 extends over 15 amino acids. Germline assignment: CDR1 LGHNA and CDR2 YNFKEQ. The CDR3 region has the DNA TGTGCCAGCAGCCAAGGTCCCAGGGGGTACACTGAAGCTTTCTTT. Translation: CASSQGPRGYTEAFF.

The V gene is TRBV7-8, the J gene TRBJ2-7, with a tentative D call TRBD2 (6 bases). This CDR3 comprises 14 residues. V was pared by 1 base and J by 3 bases, with 10 bases between. Per the germline V gene, CDR1 is SGHVS and CDR2 is FQNEAQ. CDR3: CASSLVASVYEQYF. The CDR3 DNA reads as TGTGCCAGCAGCTTAGTCGCTAGCGTCTACGAGCAGTACTTC.

This clone came up a few times. This chain links TRBV7-2 with TRBJ2-1; 7 nucleotides line up with TRBD2. The junction had 7 bases not matched to a gene; V was cut back by 1 base and J by 10 bases. The CDR3 has 14 amino acids. Germline CDR1 is SGHTA and CDR2 is FQGNSA. CDR3 region: CASSLVLGGREQFF. As DNA, the CDR3 is TGTGCCAGCAGCTTAGTATTGGGAGGGCGAGAGCAGTTCTTC.

The rearrangement links TRBV6-5 to TRBJ1-1, with D perhaps matching TRBD1 (5 bases). With 0 bases removed from V and 5 bases from J, the gap between germline ends came to 10 bases. Germline V lookup: CDR1 MNHEY, CDR2 SVGAGI. The CDR3 is made up of 14 amino acids. CDR3: CASSYSVGVTEAFF. The CDR3 DNA follows: TGTGCCAGCAGTTACTCTGTAGGGGTAACTGAAGCTTTCTTT.

The genes are TRBV7-2 and TRBJ2-1, with TRBD1 identical over 7 bases. The CDR3 has 15 amino acids. CDR1 and CDR2 (germline): SGHTA, FQGNSA. V dropped 5 bases and J dropped 5; count of bases not matched to a gene: 9. CDR3: CASSQGQAGNNEQFF. The CDR3 nucleotides read TGTGCCAGCAGCCAAGGACAGGCTGGAAACAATGAGCAGTTCTTC. Complete variable domain (other parts from reference TRBV7-2 and TRBJ2-1): GAGVSQSPSNKVTEKGKDVELRCDPISGHTALYWYRQSLGQGLEFLIYFQGNSAPDKSGLPSDRFSAERTGGSVSTLTIQRTQQEDSAVYLCASSQGQAGNNEQFFGPGTRLTVL.

The V call is TRBV30, the J call TRBJ2-7; D is unclear. The CDR3 sequence is 12 residues long. V lost 4 bases and J 7 bases, leaving 14 bases between the germline ends. Germline CDR1 reads GTSNPN; CDR2 reads SVGIG (reference sequence). In DNA form, the CDR3 reads TGTGCCTGGACAATAACAGCTTTTGAGCAGTACTTC. Encoded protein: CAWTITAFEQYF.

This clone has more than one count but fewer than ten. V usage is TRBV4-1 and J usage is TRBJ1-1, with 8 bases identical to TRBD1. CDR1 is MGHRA and CDR2 is YSYEKL in the germline V gene. V shed 0 bases and J 3 bases; nucleotides not matched to a gene: 12. The CDR3 covers 18 residues. In DNA, the CDR3 is TGCGCCAGCAGCCAAGAGCCCCATACAGGGGGTGGGGACACTGAAGCTTTCTTT. Translation: CASSQEPHTGGGDTEAFF.

This clone was seen more than once but under ten times. The chain joins TRBV2 to TRBJ1-1, with 7 bases aligning to TRBD1. The germline gives CDR1 SNHLY, CDR2 FYNNEI. CDR3 length equals 13 residues. V lost 6 bases and J lost 1; bases outside the gene matches: 2. The chain's CDR3 is CASRGQSNTEAFF. The CDR3 DNA is TGTGCCAGCAGGGGACAGTCGAACACTGAAGCTTTCTTT. The full variable domain, rest sourced from reference TRBV2 and TRBJ1-1, is EPEVTQTPSHQVTQMGQEVILRCVPISNHLYFYWYRQILGQKVEFLVSFYNNEISEKSEIFDDQFSVERPDGSNFTLKIRSTKLEDSAMYFCASRGQSNTEAFFGQGTRLTVV.

The J gene is TRBJ2-5, the V gene TRBV6-5, with D possibly TRBD2 on 6 matching bases. The CDR3 loop spans 14 amino acids. The ends were cut back, 5 bases at V and 4 bases at J, with 14 bases in the middle. The germline V gene encodes CDR1 MNHEY and CDR2 SVGAGI. CDR3 coding DNA: TGTGCCAGCAGTCGGGACTTCGGGGGAGAGACCCAGTACTTC. This codes for CASSRDFGGETQYF.

The rearrangement links TRBV9 to TRBJ1-1, with 8 positions matching TRBD1. The germline V gene has CDR1 SGDLS and CDR2 YYNGEE. The length of the CDR3 is 19 residues. The V segment lost 3 bases and the J segment 4 bases; nucleotides outside the gene matches: 20. The DNA for the CDR3 is TGTGCCAGCAGCGCTGGGAGATCTGGACAGGGTGGTAGGTCCACTGAAGCTTTCTTT. It is translated as CASSAGRSGQGGRSTEAFF.

The chain has TRBV7-9 and TRBJ2-7; D perhaps matches TRBD2 (5 bases). Germline values: CDR1 SEHNR, CDR2 FQNEAQ (reference sequence). V lost 5 bases and J 0 bases, leaving 20 bases between the germline ends. CDR3 length: 17 amino acids. This CDR3 is CASSGLPFKRSSYEQYF. The CDR3 bases are TGTGCCAGCAGCGGCCTCCCCTTCAAGCGGAGCTCCTACGAGCAGTACTTC. The whole variable domain, remainder taken from reference TRBV7-9 and TRBJ2-7, is DTGVSQNPRHKITKRGQNVTFRCDPISEHNRLYWYRQTLGQGPEFLTYFQNEAQLEKSRLLSDRFSAERPKGSFSTLEIQRTEQGDSAMYLCASSGLPFKRSSYEQYFGPGTRLTVT.

V is TRBV21-1 and J is TRBJ1-4; the table's D call, TRBD1, was not checked against the DNA. TRBV21-1 is marked as a pseudogene. This CDR3 has 19 amino acids. CDR3 DNA sequence: TGTGCCAGCAGCAAAGGCAAATCCGGGACACCCGCAACTAATGAAAAACTGTTTTTT. It codes for CASSKGKSGTPATNEKLFF.

The chain joins TRBV5-4 to TRBJ2-7; TRBD1 is a possible D gene (6 bases). Trimming cost V 6 bases and J 7 bases, with 17 bases left between them. The CDR3 is 13 residues long. The germline CDR1 and CDR2 sequences are SGHNT and YYREEE (reference sequence). In DNA, the CDR3 is TGTGCCAGCACCAGGACAGAGGTGGGGGAGCAGTACTTC. Its protein is CASTRTEVGEQYF.